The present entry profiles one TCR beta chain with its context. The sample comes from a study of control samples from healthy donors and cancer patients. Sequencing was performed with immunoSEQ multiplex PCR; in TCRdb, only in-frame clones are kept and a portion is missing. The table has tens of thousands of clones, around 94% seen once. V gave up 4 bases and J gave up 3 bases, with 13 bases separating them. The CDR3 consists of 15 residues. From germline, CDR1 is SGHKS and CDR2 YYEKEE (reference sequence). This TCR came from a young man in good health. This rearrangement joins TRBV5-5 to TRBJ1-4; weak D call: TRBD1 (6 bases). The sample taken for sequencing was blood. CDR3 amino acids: CASSSRGYANEKLFF. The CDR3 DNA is TGTGCCAGCAGCAGCAGGGGCTACGCTAATGAAAAACTGTTTTTT.